The rows below give T cell receptor beta chains drawn from one sample of a study of cytomegalovirus exposure and HLA in healthy donors. The data were produced by immunoSEQ multiplex PCR, yet TCRdb's version contains in-frame clones alone and is incomplete. Among 130,000 or so clones, 6.5% to 9.5% were seen once, and the ten largest hold 5% to 6.5%. Sequenced material: PBMCs. Source of these receptors: a woman aged 40 to 50 in good health and CMV-seropositive. Each CDR3 is given with its conserved first and last residue. A D gene is named only where the DNA matches it firmly. Some rows have no size entry. The others give once, few or many, or a class for an expanded clone.

size,J,V,D,CDR3,DNA
few,TRBJ1-2,TRBV27,TRBD1,CASTPGGAGGYTF,TGTGCCAGCACCCCAGGGGGCGCCGGAGGCTACACCTTC
.,TRBJ1-1,TRBV10-3,TRBD1,CAISEPNRGLTEAFF,TGTGCCATCAGTGAGCCAAACAGGGGGCTCACTGAAGCTTTCTTT
.,TRBJ1-1,TRBV11-3,.,CARSLLAGTEAFF,TGTGCCAGAAGCTTACTCGCGGGAACTGAAGCTTTCTTT
few,TRBJ2-7,TRBV15,.,CATSRVGSSYEQYF,TGTGCCACCAGCAGAGTCGGGAGCTCCTACGAGCAGTACTTC
few,TRBJ2-2,TRBV7-9,TRBD2,CASSTSGGLTGELFF,TGTGCCAGCAGCACATCGGGGGGGCTCACCGGGGAGCTGTTTTTT
few,TRBJ2-7,TRBV25-1,.,CASSESPVYEKYF,TGTGCCAGCAGTGAATCTCCTGTTTACGAGAAGTACTTT
few,TRBJ2-5,TRBV5-6,.,CASRETGRETQYF,TGTGCCAGCAGGGAGACAGGGAGGGAGACCCAGTACTTC
.,TRBJ2-2,TRBV5-1,TRBD1,CASGQGSNTGELFF,TGCGCCAGCGGACAGGGTTCGAACACCGGGGAGCTGTTTTTT
few,TRBJ2-1,TRBV9,TRBD2,CASSPLTSGSYNEQFF,TGTGCCAGCAGCCCACTGACTAGCGGGTCCTACAATGAGCAGTTCTTC
few,TRBJ1-5,TRBV30,.,CAWSADSYSNQPQHF,TGTGCCTGGAGTGCAGACAGCTATAGCAATCAGCCCCAGCATTTT
few,TRBJ2-5,TRBV10-3,TRBD1,CAISESGQGETQYF,TGTGCCATCAGTGAGTCGGGACAGGGGGAGACCCAGTACTTC
.,TRBJ2-1,TRBV30,.,CAWSVLRGNEQFF,TGTGCCTGGAGCGTATTACGGGGGAATGAGCAGTTCTTC
.,TRBJ2-2,TRBV19,.,CASSFGQGPDTGELFF,TGTGCCAGTAGTTTCGGGCAGGGCCCTGACACCGGGGAGCTGTTTTTT
few,TRBJ2-7,TRBV30,.,CAWSGTWNGEQYF,TGTGCCTGGAGTGGGACATGGAATGGCGAGCAGTACTTC
few,TRBJ1-1,TRBV27,.,CASDSIRAPNTEAFF,TGTGCCAGCGATTCAATCAGGGCTCCGAACACTGAAGCTTTCTTT
.,TRBJ1-2,TRBV6-1,.,CASSGRDFRGNGYTF,TGTGCCAGCAGTGGCCGGGACTTCCGGGGCAATGGCTACACCTTC
few,TRBJ2-7,TRBV21-1,.,CASSALDRKSSYEQYF,TGTGCCAGCAGCGCCTTGGACAGGAAGAGCTCCTACGAGCAGTACTTC
few,TRBJ1-1,TRBV5-4,.,CASSSPTEGAAEAFF,TGTGCCAGCAGCAGCCCTACAGAGGGTGCCGCTGAAGCTTTCTTT
few,TRBJ2-5,TRBV9,.,CASSVGGVGRGPVLETQYF,TGTGCCAGCAGCGTAGGAGGGGTCGGGCGGGGGCCCGTTTTAGAGACCCAGTACTTC
.,TRBJ1-1,TRBV6-5,.,CASSYDYRKNTEAFF,TGTGCCAGCAGTTACGATTACAGGAAGAACACTGAAGCTTTCTTT
.,TRBJ2-3,TRBV15,TRBD2,CATSRVSGGPADTQYF,TGTGCCACCAGCAGGGTAAGCGGGGGGCCAGCAGATACGCAGTATTTT